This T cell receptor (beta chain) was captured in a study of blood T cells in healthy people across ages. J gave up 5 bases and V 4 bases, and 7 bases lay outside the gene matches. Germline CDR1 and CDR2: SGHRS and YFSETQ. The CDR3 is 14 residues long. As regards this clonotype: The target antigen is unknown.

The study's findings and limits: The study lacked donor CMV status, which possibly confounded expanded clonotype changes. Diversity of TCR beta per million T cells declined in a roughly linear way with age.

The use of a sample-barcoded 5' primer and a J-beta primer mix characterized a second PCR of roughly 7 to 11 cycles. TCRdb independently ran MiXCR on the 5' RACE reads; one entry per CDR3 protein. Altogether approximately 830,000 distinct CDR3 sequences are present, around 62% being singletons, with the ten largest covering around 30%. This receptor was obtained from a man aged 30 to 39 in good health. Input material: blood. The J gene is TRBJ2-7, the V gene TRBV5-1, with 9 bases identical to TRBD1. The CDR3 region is CASSARRQGDEQYF. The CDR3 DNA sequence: TGCGCCAGCAGCGCAAGGCGACAGGGGGACGAGCAGTACTTC.